A selection of T cell receptor beta chains follows, all from one sample in a study of metastatic and nonmetastatic thyroid tumors. From the PCR reads, TCRdb re-called clones with MiXCR. Counted here are tens of thousands of clones, around an eighth occurring once; the ten biggest clones make up around 10%. Sequenced input: tumor tissue. The receptor source for this set is a female donor with papillary thyroid cancer or a benign thyroid nodule (not recorded which). Some clones in this sample may be carry-over from other donors' samples. Both conserved end residues are part of each CDR3. Each record gives: V gene, CDR3 length, clone size, J gene, D gene, CDR3 protein, CDR3 DNA. The D gene is left open where the match is weak. Clone sizes are given selectively: once, few, many, or a class where the clone is expanded.

V gene: TRBV30; CDR3 length: 14; clone size: many; J gene: TRBJ2-7; D gene: TRBD1; CDR3 protein: CAWRTGTGLGEQYF; CDR3 DNA: TGTGCCTGGAGGACCGGGACAGGGCTCGGCGAGCAGTACTTC
V gene: TRBV6-1; CDR3 length: 13; clone size: many; J gene: TRBJ2-7; D gene: TRBD1; CDR3 protein: CASGRTGLYEQYF; CDR3 DNA: TGTGCCAGCGGAAGGACAGGACTCTACGAGCAGTACTTC
V gene: TRBV30; CDR3 length: 12; clone size: NA; J gene: TRBJ2-7; D gene: NA; CDR3 protein: CACRARGEEQYF; CDR3 DNA: TGTGCCTGTCGGGCCAGAGGGGAAGAGCAGTACTTC
V gene: TRBV6-1; CDR3 length: 11; clone size: many; J gene: TRBJ1-2; D gene: NA; CDR3 protein: CASKAQGGYTF; CDR3 DNA: TGTGCCAGTAAAGCGCAGGGTGGCTACACCTTC
V gene: TRBV19; CDR3 length: 15; clone size: many; J gene: TRBJ2-1; D gene: NA; CDR3 protein: CASSIELVSYNEQFF; CDR3 DNA: TGTGCCAGTAGTATAGAACTAGTCTCCTACAATGAGCAGTTCTTC
V gene: TRBV29-1; CDR3 length: 11; clone size: many; J gene: TRBJ2-3; D gene: NA; CDR3 protein: CSVGEGDTQYF; CDR3 DNA: TGCAGCGTTGGCGAAGGGGATACGCAGTATTTT
V gene: TRBV30; CDR3 length: 14; clone size: many; J gene: TRBJ1-3; D gene: NA; CDR3 protein: CAWGRTDSGNTIYF; CDR3 DNA: TGTGCCTGGGGTAGGACAGATTCTGGAAACACCATATATTTT
V gene: TRBV12-3/TRBV12-4; CDR3 length: 15; clone size: many; J gene: TRBJ2-1; D gene: TRBD1; CDR3 protein: CASRPGTGPYNEQFF; CDR3 DNA: TGTGCCAGCAGACCGGGGACAGGGCCCTACAATGAGCAGTTCTTC
V gene: TRBV20-1; CDR3 length: 13; clone size: many; J gene: TRBJ1-2; D gene: TRBD1; CDR3 protein: CSADPGTGHGYTF; CDR3 DNA: TGCAGTGCTGATCCGGGGACAGGCCATGGCTACACCTTC
V gene: TRBV18; CDR3 length: 14; clone size: NA; J gene: TRBJ2-3; D gene: NA; CDR3 protein: CASSPGQDTDTQYF; CDR3 DNA: TGTGCCAGCTCACCAGGGCAGGACACAGATACGCAGTATTTT
V gene: TRBV6-1; CDR3 length: 17; clone size: many; J gene: TRBJ1-2; D gene: TRBD1; CDR3 protein: CASSPGDRALYGYGYTF; CDR3 DNA: TGTGCCAGCAGTCCGGGGGACAGGGCATTATACGGCTATGGCTACACCTTC
V gene: TRBV24-1; CDR3 length: 16; clone size: many; J gene: TRBJ2-3; D gene: TRBD1; CDR3 protein: CATSDRSTGEWGTQYF; CDR3 DNA: TGTGCCACCAGTGATAGATCGACAGGGGAGTGGGGTACGCAGTATTTT
V gene: TRBV9; CDR3 length: 16; clone size: many; J gene: TRBJ2-2; D gene: TRBD2; CDR3 protein: CASSVGSAGGTGELFF; CDR3 DNA: TGTGCCAGCAGCGTAGGCTCAGCGGGAGGGACCGGGGAGCTGTTTTTT
V gene: TRBV5-1; CDR3 length: 16; clone size: many; J gene: TRBJ1-1; D gene: NA; CDR3 protein: CASSLVAGPTNTEAFF; CDR3 DNA: TGCGCCAGCAGCTTGGTCGCAGGGCCTACGAACACTGAAGCTTTCTTT
V gene: TRBV20-1; CDR3 length: 15; clone size: many; J gene: TRBJ2-5; D gene: TRBD2; CDR3 protein: CSARDWLAGGETQYF; CDR3 DNA: TGCAGTGCTAGAGATTGGTTAGCGGGAGGAGAGACCCAGTACTTC
V gene: TRBV24-1; CDR3 length: 15; clone size: many; J gene: TRBJ2-1; D gene: TRBD2; CDR3 protein: CAIGTSGRGGNEQFF; CDR3 DNA: TGTGCCATTGGGACTAGCGGGAGAGGGGGCAATGAGCAGTTCTTC
V gene: TRBV12-3/TRBV12-4; CDR3 length: 14; clone size: many; J gene: TRBJ2-6; D gene: NA; CDR3 protein: CASSPDPGANVLTF; CDR3 DNA: TGTGCCAGCAGCCCGGATCCTGGGGCCAACGTCCTGACTTTC
V gene: TRBV6-2/TRBV6-3; CDR3 length: 16; clone size: many; J gene: TRBJ1-1; D gene: NA; CDR3 protein: CASAGGGKVRITEAFF; CDR3 DNA: TGTGCCAGCGCCGGGGGGGGTAAAGTGAGGATAACTGAAGCTTTCTTT
V gene: TRBV5-1; CDR3 length: 13; clone size: many; J gene: TRBJ2-7; D gene: NA; CDR3 protein: CASSLLADYEQYF; CDR3 DNA: TGCGCCAGCAGCTTGCTAGCCGACTACGAGCAGTACTTC
V gene: TRBV6-4; CDR3 length: 13; clone size: many; J gene: TRBJ1-1; D gene: NA; CDR3 protein: CASRGVGVTEAFF; CDR3 DNA: TGTGCCAGCAGAGGTGTGGGGGTAACTGAAGCTTTCTTT
V gene: TRBV9; CDR3 length: 16; clone size: many; J gene: TRBJ1-1; D gene: NA; CDR3 protein: CASSPPRTDLNTEAFF; CDR3 DNA: TGTGCCAGCAGCCCCCCCAGGACAGATCTGAACACTGAAGCTTTCTTT
V gene: TRBV30; CDR3 length: 12; clone size: NA; J gene: TRBJ2-7; D gene: NA; CDR3 protein: CAWSVRGYEQYF; CDR3 DNA: TGTGCCTGGAGTGTACGGGGGTACGAGCAGTACTTC
V gene: TRBV5-5; CDR3 length: 15; clone size: NA; J gene: TRBJ2-1; D gene: TRBD2; CDR3 protein: CASRFGTSTVNEQFF; CDR3 DNA: TGTGCCAGCAGGTTCGGGACTAGTACCGTCAATGAGCAGTTCTTC
V gene: TRBV20-1; CDR3 length: 16; clone size: many; J gene: TRBJ1-6; D gene: NA; CDR3 protein: CSARRTGTTDNSPLHF; CDR3 DNA: TGCAGTGCTAGAAGAACCGGGACCACAGACAATTCACCCCTCCACTTT
V gene: TRBV28; CDR3 length: 17; clone size: few; J gene: TRBJ1-2; D gene: TRBD1; CDR3 protein: CASGGGAGHRGIYGYTF; CDR3 DNA: TGTGCCAGCGGGGGGGGGGCCGGACACAGGGGTATTTATGGCTACACCTTC
V gene: TRBV20-1; CDR3 length: 15; clone size: many; J gene: TRBJ2-2; D gene: NA; CDR3 protein: CSARVGSPNTGELFF; CDR3 DNA: TGCAGTGCTAGAGTAGGGAGCCCGAACACCGGGGAGCTGTTTTTT
V gene: TRBV5-1; CDR3 length: 13; clone size: many; J gene: TRBJ2-4; D gene: TRBD1; CDR3 protein: CASSLATGGVQYF; CDR3 DNA: TGCGCCAGCAGCTTGGCGACAGGGGGGGTTCAGTACTTC
V gene: TRBV19; CDR3 length: 13; clone size: many; J gene: TRBJ1-1; D gene: NA; CDR3 protein: CASIRGVGTEAFF; CDR3 DNA: TGTGCCAGTATTCGGGGAGTAGGAACTGAAGCTTTCTTT
V gene: TRBV4-1; CDR3 length: 15; clone size: few; J gene: TRBJ1-2; D gene: TRBD1; CDR3 protein: CASSHTADRVDGYTF; CDR3 DNA: TGCGCCAGCAGCCATACCGCGGACAGGGTGGATGGCTACACCTTC
V gene: TRBV6-2/TRBV6-3; CDR3 length: 17; clone size: NA; J gene: TRBJ2-5; D gene: NA; CDR3 protein: CASSYCGPGHAQETQYF; CDR3 DNA: TGTGCCAGCAGTTACTGTGGGCCCGGACATGCCCAAGAGACCCAGTACTTC
V gene: TRBV20-1; CDR3 length: 16; clone size: many; J gene: TRBJ2-7; D gene: NA; CDR3 protein: CSAPPYLSGTPYEQYF; CDR3 DNA: TGCAGTGCCCCGCCGTATCTTTCCGGGACACCGTACGAGCAGTACTTC
V gene: TRBV5-1; CDR3 length: 14; clone size: NA; J gene: TRBJ2-7; D gene: TRBD1; CDR3 protein: CANRPRDRSYEQYF; CDR3 DNA: TGCGCCAACAGGCCCCGGGACAGGTCCTACGAGCAGTACTTC
V gene: TRBV7-9; CDR3 length: 17; clone size: many; J gene: TRBJ2-6; D gene: NA; CDR3 protein: CASSQWTARLWANVLTF; CDR3 DNA: TGTGCCAGCAGCCAGTGGACAGCCCGTCTCTGGGCCAACGTCCTGACTTTC
V gene: TRBV20-1; CDR3 length: 13; clone size: once; J gene: TRBJ1-2; D gene: NA; CDR3 protein: CSAPVAVYYGYTF; CDR3 DNA: TGCAGTGCCCCCGTGGCAGTCTACTATGGCTACACCTTC
V gene: TRBV29-1; CDR3 length: 14; clone size: few; J gene: TRBJ1-1; D gene: NA; CDR3 protein: CSVEDSGFNTEAFF; CDR3 DNA: TGCAGCGTTGAAGATTCAGGTTTTAACACTGAAGCTTTCTTT
V gene: TRBV6-5; CDR3 length: 15; clone size: many; J gene: TRBJ2-7; D gene: NA; CDR3 protein: CASSYGDSRIYEQYF; CDR3 DNA: TGTGCCAGCAGTTACGGCGATAGTCGAATCTACGAGCAGTACTTC
V gene: TRBV5-8; CDR3 length: 15; clone size: many; J gene: TRBJ2-4; D gene: TRBD2; CDR3 protein: CASSFSAGESNIQYF; CDR3 DNA: TGTGCCAGCAGCTTCTCCGCGGGAGAAAGTAACATTCAGTACTTC
V gene: TRBV30; CDR3 length: 13; clone size: many; J gene: TRBJ1-5; D gene: NA; CDR3 protein: CAWSGRGYQPQHF; CDR3 DNA: TGTGCCTGGAGTGGAAGGGGTTATCAGCCCCAGCATTTT
V gene: TRBV18; CDR3 length: 14; clone size: many; J gene: TRBJ1-2; D gene: TRBD1; CDR3 protein: CASAPGQGEYGYTF; CDR3 DNA: TGTGCCAGCGCACCGGGACAGGGGGAGTATGGCTACACCTTC
V gene: TRBV4-2; CDR3 length: 14; clone size: many; J gene: TRBJ2-7; D gene: NA; CDR3 protein: CASSPGEGHYEQYF; CDR3 DNA: TGTGCCAGCAGCCCTGGGGAAGGGCACTACGAGCAGTACTTC
V gene: TRBV7-3; CDR3 length: 15; clone size: many; J gene: TRBJ2-3; D gene: NA; CDR3 protein: CASSLGSGWADTQYF; CDR3 DNA: TGTGCCAGCAGCTTAGGGTCAGGGTGGGCAGATACGCAGTATTTT
V gene: TRBV12-3/TRBV12-4; CDR3 length: 12; clone size: few; J gene: TRBJ2-7; D gene: TRBD1; CDR3 protein: CASGPTGVGQYF; CDR3 DNA: TGTGCCAGCGGTCCAACAGGGGTCGGGCAGTACTTC
V gene: TRBV20-1; CDR3 length: 16; clone size: many; J gene: TRBJ1-5; D gene: NA; CDR3 protein: CSARASGTGGGQPQHF; CDR3 DNA: TGCAGTGCTAGAGCCTCCGGGACGGGGGGAGGTCAGCCCCAGCATTTT
V gene: TRBV5-1; CDR3 length: 11; clone size: many; J gene: TRBJ2-2; D gene: NA; CDR3 protein: CASRLTGELFF; CDR3 DNA: TGCGCCAGTCGGTTAACCGGGGAGCTGTTTTTT
V gene: TRBV10-3; CDR3 length: 16; clone size: many; J gene: TRBJ2-1; D gene: TRBD2; CDR3 protein: CAISESREASYNEQFF; CDR3 DNA: TGTGCCATCAGTGAGTCGCGGGAGGCCTCCTACAATGAGCAGTTCTTC
V gene: TRBV18; CDR3 length: 14; clone size: many; J gene: TRBJ2-4; D gene: TRBD1; CDR3 protein: CASSPQGAVDIQYF; CDR3 DNA: TGTGCCAGCTCACCACAGGGGGCGGTGGACATTCAGTACTTC
V gene: TRBV5-1; CDR3 length: 12; clone size: many; J gene: TRBJ1-2; D gene: NA; CDR3 protein: CASSLGAYGYTF; CDR3 DNA: TGCGCCAGCAGCCTGGGAGCATATGGCTACACCTTC
V gene: TRBV20-1; CDR3 length: 16; clone size: many; J gene: TRBJ2-1; D gene: NA; CDR3 protein: CSARRVAADSYNEQFF; CDR3 DNA: TGCAGTGCTAGGAGGGTAGCGGCTGATTCCTACAATGAGCAGTTCTTC
V gene: TRBV6-1; CDR3 length: 14; clone size: NA; J gene: TRBJ1-1; D gene: NA; CDR3 protein: CASRPGHVGSEAFF; CDR3 DNA: TGTGCCAGCAGACCTGGACACGTCGGCTCTGAAGCTTTCTTT
V gene: TRBV5-1; CDR3 length: 15; clone size: NA; J gene: TRBJ2-2; D gene: NA; CDR3 protein: CASSSGLVWTGELFF; CDR3 DNA: TGCGCCAGCAGCTCGGGACTGGTGTGGACCGGGGAGCTGTTTTTT
V gene: TRBV7-6; CDR3 length: 18; clone size: many; J gene: TRBJ1-1; D gene: TRBD1; CDR3 protein: CASSIHQGALTAFTEAFF; CDR3 DNA: TGTGCCAGCAGCATACACCAGGGGGCTTTAACCGCCTTCACTGAAGCTTTCTTT